The rows below give T cell receptor beta chains drawn from one sample of a study of CD8+ T cells in alopecia areata. This table comes from immunoSEQ multiplex PCR, and its TCRdb copy is limited to in-frame clones, with some not included. Of about 140,000 clones in the sample, 82% were seen once. The material sequenced was CD8+ T cells sorted from blood, taken at week 4, from a patient treated with tofacitinib. The receptors were sampled from a human donor with alopecia areata. The conserved cysteine and the conserved F or W are not part of the CDR3 here. The order of the fields is V gene, J gene, CDR3 protein.

TRBV19	TRBJ2-7	ASSPFAFEEQY
TRBV7-9	TRBJ2-7	ASSFRYEQY
TRBV7-9	TRBJ2-6	ASSWVAGANVLT
TRBV4-1	TRBJ2-5	ASSQDIGPPWY
TRBV7-7	TRBJ2-5	ASGSTVLRTQY
TRBV5-1	TRBJ2-2	ASSLDPWEASGANTGELF
TRBV4-3	TRBJ2-7	ASSLWTGGGYEQY
TRBV28	TRBJ2-1	ASSMREYNEQF
TRBV23-1	TRBJ1-2	ASSHRDTNYGYT
TRBV27	TRBJ1-2	ATGTTSEGYT
TRBV6-5	TRBJ2-1	ASSWLAGGQNEQF
TRBV5-1	TRBJ1-1	ASSPGTDYEAF
TRBV19	TRBJ1-1	ASSSRDRASTEAF
TRBV7-9	TRBJ2-7	ASSWQGAYEQY
TRBV27	TRBJ2-7	ASSISQGADSYEQY
TRBV5-6	TRBJ2-7	ASSWGRVVLYEQY
TRBV7-6	TRBJ2-1	ASSPSGGWYNEQF
TRBV5-4	TRBJ1-6	ASSANGGNSPLH
TRBV4-2	TRBJ2-7	ASSSSPGPYEQY
TRBV30	TRBJ2-7	AWDTGEQY
TRBV11-2	TRBJ2-7	ASKYGSGGYEQY
TRBV10-2	TRBJ2-5	ASSAGGRGTQY
TRBV10-3	TRBJ2-4	AIGADLAKNIQY
TRBV5-4	TRBJ2-3	ASSLWGGWTDTQY
TRBV4-2	TRBJ2-7	ASSQGGDRGAVDYEQY
TRBV7-9	TRBJ1-2	ASSPTLPGGANYGYT
TRBV6-1	TRBJ2-7	ASSDVLTGGDYEQY
TRBV7-9	TRBJ2-7	ASSPVVGTTALRPYEQY
TRBV7-2	TRBJ2-7	ASSPWGGSSYEQY
TRBV19	TRBJ2-5	ASSIGGGAATQY
TRBV7-9	TRBJ1-3	ASSLATGRTIY
TRBV4-1	TRBJ2-4	ASSPREIAKNIQY
TRBV6-5	TRBJ2-7	ASSCVGCEQY
TRBV7-8	TRBJ2-1	ASSLGGTSGGTFLDEQF
TRBV4-3	TRBJ2-5	ASSQETPLTSGGETQY
TRBV29-1	TRBJ1-4	SVNLEGSIANEKLL
TRBV7-9	TRBJ1-4	ASSFVRGRNEKLF
TRBV29-1	TRBJ2-1	SVGSGSGQF
TRBV27	TRBJ2-3	ASSFGRTDRTDTQY
TRBV30	TRBJ2-1	AWSVGAYNEQF
TRBV14	TRBJ1-1	ASSHRTMWGTNTEAF